This T cell receptor beta chain was obtained from a study of beta chain features in type 1 diabetes. This clone was seen only a few times. Its target is not known. Sorting based on CD45RO/CCR7/CD25/CD127/CD95/CD27 separated CD4+ naive, central memory, regulatory and stem cell-like memory cells. Isolated RNA was reverse transcribed in full, so expressed TCRB transcripts were sequenced. Regulatory, naive and central memory T cell samples averaged roughly 3.5 million reads. The repertoire was sequenced with immunoSEQ multiplex PCR; TCRdb's copy has only in-frame clones and lacks some. The table has about 340,000 clones, 13% seen once; the top ten hold about 0.015%. This CDR3 is 8 amino acids long. From germline, CDR1 is LGHNT and CDR2 FRNRAP. Between the trimmed V and J ends, which lost 1 base and 15 bases, there was a span of 2 bases. Study-wide points: Researchers cautioned that cDNA sequencing could over-represent cells with high TCR expression. Moderate yet significant TCRB CDR3 shortening was seen in Type 1 diabetes patients in all four CD4+ subsets. HLA effects on TCRB rearrangement stayed unresolved here.

The V and J genes are TRBV12-5 and TRBJ2-3, with D unclear. This clonotype was sampled from a woman aged 18-35 years with type 1 diabetes. Sequencing was done on a sample of naive CD4+ T cells from blood. CDR3 nucleotide sequence: TGTGCTAGTGGTTTGGCTTATTTT. Protein: CASGLAYF. The whole variable domain, filled in from reference TRBV12-5 and TRBJ2-3, reads DARVTQTPRHKVTEMGQEVTMRCQPILGHNTVFWYRQTMMQGLELLAYFRNRAPLDDSGMPKDRFSAEMPDATLATLKIQPSEPRDSAVYFCASGLAYFGPGTRLTVL.